These 12 T cell receptor beta chains originate from one sample sequenced in a study of blood T cell repertoires in COVID-19. Sequencing used immunoSEQ multiplex PCR; TCRdb keeps in-frame clones, though not all of them. The data contain around 250,000 clones, 86% of them seen just once; the ten biggest clones take up 5.5% to 6.5%. Sequencing input: peripheral blood. Receptors originate from a woman older than 75 with COVID-19, enrolled during active disease.

V usage is TRBV19 and J usage is TRBJ1-1; TRBD1 matches 8 bases. CDR1 and CDR2 from the germline V gene are LNHDA and SQIVND (reference sequence). This CDR3 has 14 residues. V dropped 6 bases and J dropped 1; count of bases not matched to a gene: 4. The chain's CDR3 is CASRTGTGNTEAFF. DNA for the CDR3: TGTGCCAGTAGGACCGGGACAGGGAACACTGAAGCTTTCTTT.

This CDR3 reads CASSIPNANYGYTF. CDR3 DNA sequence: TGTGCCAGTAGTATACCCAATGCTAACTATGGCTACACCTTC. V is TRBV19 and J is TRBJ1-2; D is unclear. Germline CDR1 and CDR2: LNHDA and SQIVND (reference sequence). Deletions cut 2 bases from V and 0 bases from J, with 7 bases between. CDR3 length equals 14 residues.

This clone came up a few times. The chain recombines TRBV19 with TRBJ1-4; possibly TRBD1 for D (5 bases). V was pared by 6 bases and J by 5 bases, with 13 bases between. The CDR3 length is 14 residues. Germline V lookup: CDR1 LNHDA, CDR2 SQIVND (reference sequence). CDR3 nucleotides: TGTGCCAGTAGGGGGGAGGGTAAAAATGAAAAACTGTTTTTT. Translated: CASRGEGKNEKLFF.

The chain couples TRBV18 to TRBJ1-2; D is perhaps TRBD1 (6 bases). Germline CDR1 reads KGHSH; CDR2 reads LQKENI. V lost 3 bases and J lost 4, with 12 bases in between. This CDR3 spans 14 amino acids. The CDR3 here is CASSPSDSPYGYTF. The CDR3 DNA reads as TGTGCCAGCTCACCCTCGGACAGCCCCTATGGCTACACCTTC.

J is TRBJ1-2 and V is TRBV7-9; D not certain. This CDR3 is 15 amino acids long. Germline V lookup: CDR1 SEHNR, CDR2 FQNEAQ (reference sequence). Trimming stripped 2 bases from V and 1 base from J, with 11 bases between. CDR3 region: CASSLLAGRNYGYTF. The CDR3 coding sequence is TGTGCCAGCAGCTTACTGGCAGGCCGTAACTATGGCTACACCTTC.

V usage is TRBV7-3 and J usage is TRBJ1-4; D is undetermined. V lost 1 base and J 8 bases, leaving 29 bases between the germline ends. CDR1 is SGHTA and CDR2 is FQGTGA in the germline V gene. There are 20 residues in the CDR3. The CDR3 bases are TGTGCCAGCAGCTTAAGTGTAGCGCCCGTACATTCAGTGGGAGGAGAAAAACTGTTTTTT. As protein: CASSLSVAPVHSVGGEKLFF. Full variable domain (remainder filled in from reference TRBV7-3 and TRBJ1-4): GAGVSQTPSNKVTEKGKYVELRCDPISGHTALYWYRQSLGQGPEFLIYFQGTGAADDSGLPNDRFFAVRPEGSVSTLKIQRTERGDSAVYLCASSLSVAPVHSVGGEKLFFGSGTQLSVL.

The table lists this clone with a count of one. This rearrangement joins TRBV27 to TRBJ2-7; 7 nucleotides match TRBD1. The CDR3 covers 14 residues. V was clipped by 1 base and J by 4 bases; unmatched bases: 4. Germline loops: CDR1 MNHEY, CDR2 SMNVEV (reference sequence). The CDR3 DNA reads as TGTGCCAGCAGTTTATACGAGGGGGCTTACGAGCAGTACGTC. It yields the protein CASSLYEGAYEQYV.

The rearrangement uses TRBV7-8 and TRBJ1-5; 10 positions match TRBD1. The CDR3 is 15 residues long. V gave up 5 bases and J gave up 5 bases; unmatched junction bases: 6. Germline V gene lookup returns CDR1 SGHVS and CDR2 FQNEAQ. The CDR3 nucleotides are TGTGCCAGCAGCCCTCGGGACAGGGGATATCAGCCCCAGCATTTT. As protein: CASSPRDRGYQPQHF. Looking up the rest from reference TRBV7-8 and TRBJ1-5 gives the full variable domain: GAGVSQSPRYKVAKRGQDVALRCDPISGHVSLFWYQQALGQGPEFLTYFQNEAQLDKSGLPSDRFFAERPEGSVSTLKIQRTQQEDSAVYLCASSPRDRGYQPQHFGDGTRLSIL.

The chain employs TRBV7-9 and TRBJ1-1; the D is unclear. The germline V and J ends were trimmed by 4 bases and 4 bases, with 19 bases remaining between them. The CDR3 sequence is 16 residues long. Germline V gene sequence: CDR1 SEHNR, CDR2 FQNEAQ (reference sequence). This CDR3 reads CASSWSGSPLGTEAFF. CDR3 bases: TGTGCCAGCAGCTGGTCCGGGAGCCCCCTGGGCACTGAAGCTTTCTTT.

The gene calls are TRBV20-1 and TRBJ1-1; no firm D call. The CDR3 length is 11 residues. Germline CDR1 reads DFQATT; CDR2 reads SNEGSKA (reference sequence). CDR3 amino acids: CRAGIGTEAFF. Here the CDR3 DNA reads TGCAGGGCCGGGATTGGCACTGAAGCTTTCTTT.

The gene calls are TRBV28 and TRBJ1-4; maybe TRBD1 (6 bases). CDR1 MDHEN and CDR2 SYDVKM come from the germline V gene. Deletions cut 5 bases from V and 5 bases from J, with 12 bases between. There are 14 residues in the CDR3. In DNA, the CDR3 is TGTGCCAGCAGTCTCGGGGGGCTGAATGAAAAACTGTTTTTT. Translated: CASSLGGLNEKLFF.

Note on this clone: The sample has other DNA sequences that encode this CDR3 too. Here the CDR3 DNA reads TGTGCCAGCAGCTCTCAGACCGGGGGAGGGGGTAACTATGGCTACACCTTC. It translates to CASSSQTGGGGNYGYTF. The rearrangement uses TRBV7-3 and TRBJ1-2, with D perhaps TRBD1 (6 bases). The CDR3 consists of 17 residues. CDR1 is SGHTA and CDR2 is FQGTGA in the germline V gene. V was trimmed by 4 bases and J by 1 base, leaving 19 bases between them.